The subject of this entry is one TCR beta chain. The data are from a study of blood T cell repertoires in COVID-19. About the study: Collection of acute and convalescent COVID-19 samples took place in the United States, Italy and Spain. Sources were T cells, B-cell-depleted T cells, or PBMCs; the material itself was cDNA or gDNA.

Germline assignment: CDR1 SQVTM and CDR2 ANQGSEA. With 0 bases removed from V and 8 bases from J, the gap between germline ends came to 19 bases. This CDR3 region has 16 residues. The authors' processing: Estimated nucleated cell counts came from reference gene primer amplification. Produced via immunoSEQ multiplex PCR; TCRdb's table is partial and in-frame only. For V, J and clone size, that table is used; D and trimming come from the DNA. The sample holds about 100,000 clones; roughly nine tenths are singletons and the top ten take 15% to 20%. The rearrangement uses TRBV29-1 and TRBJ1-4; a possible D gene is TRBD1 (5 bases). Sequenced: peripheral blood. This sequence originates from a middle-aged man with acute or convalescent COVID-19. CDR3: CSVEEQAGLRGEKLFF. In DNA, the CDR3 is TGCAGCGTTGAAGAGCAGGCGGGGTTAAGGGGCGAAAAACTGTTTTTT.